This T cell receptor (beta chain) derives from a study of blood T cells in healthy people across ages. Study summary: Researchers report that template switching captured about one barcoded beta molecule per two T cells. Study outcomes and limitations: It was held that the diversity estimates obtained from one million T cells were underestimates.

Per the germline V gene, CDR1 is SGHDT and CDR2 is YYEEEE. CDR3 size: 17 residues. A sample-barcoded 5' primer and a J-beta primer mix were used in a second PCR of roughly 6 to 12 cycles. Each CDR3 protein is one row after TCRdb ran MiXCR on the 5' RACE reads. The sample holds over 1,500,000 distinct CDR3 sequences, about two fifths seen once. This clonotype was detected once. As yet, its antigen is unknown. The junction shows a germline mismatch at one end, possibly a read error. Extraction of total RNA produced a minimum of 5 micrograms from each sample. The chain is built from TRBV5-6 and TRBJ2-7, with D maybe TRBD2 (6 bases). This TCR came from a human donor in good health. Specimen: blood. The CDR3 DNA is TGTGCCAACAGCTTGGGGGACTGGGAGACAAATCCCTACGAGCAGTACTTC. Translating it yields CANSLGDWETNPYEQYF.